The 4 T cell receptor beta chains below were found in one sample sequenced in a study of radiation and T cells in renal cell carcinoma. Time point described: baseline pretreatment blood. Described treatment: 15 Gy SBRT to primary tumor, nephrectomy 4 weeks later. Sequencing was performed with immunoSEQ multiplex PCR; in TCRdb, only in-frame clones are kept and a portion is missing. The sample records approximately 90,000 clones, roughly 90% being singletons. The sample consisted of blood, taken from a patient whose treatment included radiotherapy and nephrectomy. All receptors come from a man in his fifties or sixties with renal cell carcinoma.

This CDR3 is CASSPDSRGLAGELFF. CDR3 nucleotides: TGTGCCAGCTCACCAGATTCTCGAGGATTGGCCGGGGAGCTGTTTTTT. The J gene is TRBJ2-2, the V gene TRBV18, with D unresolved. This CDR3 has 16 amino acids. The V and J ends lost 2 bases and 6 bases respectively, with 16 bases between them. CDR1 is KGHSH, CDR2 LQKENI, per germline. Looking up the rest from reference TRBV18 and TRBJ2-2 gives the full variable domain: NAGVMQNPRHLVRRRGQEARLRCSPMKGHSHVYWYRQLPEEGLKFMVYLQKENIIDESGMPKERFSAEFPKEGPSILRIQQVVRGDSAAYFCASSPDSRGLAGELFFGEGSRLTVL.

Written as DNA, the CDR3 is TGTGCCAGCAGCGTAGAGGGGGTCCAAGAGACCCAGTACTTC. Encoded protein: CASSVEGVQETQYF. The rearrangement joins TRBV9 to TRBJ2-5; D might be TRBD1 (6 bases). V was clipped by 0 bases and J by 1 base, with 7 bases between them. Germline V gene sequence: CDR1 SGDLS, CDR2 YYNGEE. The CDR3 length is 14 residues.

This CDR3 is CATSRGGASSGNTIYF. CDR3 in DNA: TGTGCCACCAGCAGAGGGGGGGCTAGCTCTGGAAACACCATATATTTT. The chain joins TRBV15 to TRBJ1-3; a weak D match, TRBD1 (6 bases). The germline V gene encodes CDR1 LNHNV and CDR2 YYDKDF (reference sequence). This CDR3 is 16 amino acids long. V was shortened by 1 base and J by 0 bases, with 10 bases between the two germline ends.

The chain carries TRBV5-1 and TRBJ1-1, with 7 bases lining up with TRBD1. The CDR3 length is 15 residues. Germline V CDR1 and CDR2: SGHRS, YFSETQ. V lost 3 bases, J lost 0 bases, and 5 bases stayed unmatched. The CDR3 is CASSWKTGMNTEAFF. In DNA form, the CDR3 reads TGCGCCAGCAGCTGGAAGACAGGGATGAACACTGAAGCTTTCTTT.